The present entry profiles one T cell receptor beta chain with its context. Its antigen is currently not known. Base quality data are lacking; no much larger clone is found one base away. This entry belongs to a study of CD8+CD57+ T cells in acquired aplastic anemia (dated by TCRdb to 2016 to 2019). A note on the overall study: On average, sorted CD4+ and CD8+ cells yielded around 3.1 ug of extracted DNA, with a range of 0.2 to 27.4 ug. A CD8+CD57+ expansion meant a frequency higher than the mean frequency seen in healthy subjects. General conclusions and limits of the study: Between patients and healthy controls, no significant difference in CD8+ Simpson's diversity was found (P=0.060). Roughly 29 CD8+ CDR3 sequences were shared between patients and controls but appeared highly expressed in patients and within their immunodominant clones.

The CDR3 holds 13 amino acids from the cysteine to the phenylalanine. Only the CDR3 portion is preserved as DNA: 39 bases, with reading frame beginning at the first base. The junction shows trimming of 6 bases on V and 2 bases on J, and the gene matches do not reach 1 base of it. Sequences SQVTM (CDR1) and ANQGSEA (CDR2) are obtained from the germline V gene. Flow cytometry had shown CD8+CD57+ cell expansion in the patients selected for sequencing. Every patient had a diagnosis of severe acquired aplastic anemia based on International Study of Aplastic Anemia and Agranulocytosis and Camitta criteria. At the time blood was sampled, none of the patients had received any therapy. In this study, sorted CD4+ and CD8+ T cells from the blood of healthy subjects and of severe aplastic anemia patients had their TCR repertoires deep-sequenced. Patients were enrolled under clinicaltrials.gov protocols 00001620, 01623167, 00001397, 00071045, 00081523 and 00961064 in the USA. Ficoll-Paque density gradient centrifugation was used to isolate peripheral blood mononuclear cells. CD4+ and CD8+ T cells were sorted by FACS or magnetic beads before DNA extraction.

TCR beta VDJ combination and CDR3 sequence profiling used genomic DNA as the template. An Illumina HiSeq 2000 was used for TCR repertoire sequencing. On the authors' methods: Repertoires were assessed using TRBV/TRBJ rearrangement plots, CDR3 size and DJ length profiles, and Simpson's diversity index. Whichever DNA sequence was most abundant in the deep sequencing data was defined as the immunodominant clone. CDR3 amino acid sequences were screened for sharing across subjects and were compared with published repertoires and the VDJdb database. The raw public data were reprocessed by TCRdb itself: fastp quality trimming at Q25, MiXCR clonotype calling, in-frame beta chains only. When rows share a CDR3 protein, they turn into one entry using the most common DNA and genes. TCRdb, not the original authors, processed these V and J calls. The sample has a few hundred thousand distinct CDR3 sequences on record, roughly 50% of them singletons. Jointly, the top ten make up nearly 20% of the sample.

The chain was built from TRBV29-1 and TRBJ2-7; 13 of the junction bases match TRBD2. Sequencing input: sorted CD4+, CD8+, or CD8+CD57+ T cells (not recorded which) from PBMCs. The receptor was isolated from a human donor with aplastic anemia. The CDR3: CSVTSGGAYEQYF. The nucleotide sequence is TGCAGCGTAACTAGCGGGGGGGCCTACGAGCAGTACTTC.